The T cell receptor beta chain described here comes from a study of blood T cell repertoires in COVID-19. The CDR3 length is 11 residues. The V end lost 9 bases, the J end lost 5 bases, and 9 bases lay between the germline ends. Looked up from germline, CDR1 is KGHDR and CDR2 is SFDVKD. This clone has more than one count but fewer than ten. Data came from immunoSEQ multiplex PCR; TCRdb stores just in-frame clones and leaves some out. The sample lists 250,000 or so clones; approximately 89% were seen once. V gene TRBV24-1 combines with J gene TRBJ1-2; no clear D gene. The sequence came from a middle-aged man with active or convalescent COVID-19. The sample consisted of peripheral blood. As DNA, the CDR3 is TGTGCCACCTGGGCCGATTATGGCTACACCTTC. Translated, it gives CATWADYGYTF.